The 6 T cell receptor beta chains below all came from one sample that was sequenced in a study of T cell changes during pregnancy in multiple sclerosis. The repertoire was sequenced with immunoSEQ multiplex PCR; TCRdb's copy has only in-frame clones and lacks some. The data show around 55,000 clones, roughly 94% seen once. The starting material was CD8+ T cells from peripheral blood mononuclear cells, obtained in the third trimester of pregnancy. Receptors were obtained from a female donor with multiple sclerosis, enrolled in a pregnancy study.

The gene calls are TRBV4-3 and TRBJ2-3; the match to TRBD2 covers 7 bases. CDR1 is LGHNA and CDR2 is YSLEER in the germline V gene. This CDR3 has 19 amino acids. V lost 0 bases to trimming and J lost 5 bases; unmatched junction nucleotides: 17. CDR3 protein: CASSQEEALGGRELDTQYF. In nucleotides, the CDR3 is TGCGCCAGCAGCCAAGAAGAAGCCCTCGGTGGGCGGGAGTTAGATACGCAGTATTTT.

CDR3 sequence: CASSSPGTVEEETQYF. The CDR3 DNA reads as TGTGCCAGCAGTTCCCCAGGGACAGTCGAAGAAGAGACCCAGTACTTC. The rearrangement joins TRBV28 to TRBJ2-5; TRBD1 aligns across 7 bases. The ends lost 4 bases at V and 3 bases at J; junction bases unmatched: 11. The germline V gene has CDR1 MDHEN and CDR2 SYDVKM. CDR3 size: 16 residues.

The chain couples TRBV5-1 to TRBJ2-3; 7 nucleotides line up with TRBD2. The CDR3 totals 13 residues. Germline CDR1 and CDR2: SGHRS and YFSETQ. Germline trimming cut 6 bases from V and 1 base from J; bases unmatched to any gene: 2. CDR3 DNA: TGCGCCAGCACTACTAGCGGCACAGATACGCAGTATTTT. Translating gives CASTTSGTDTQYF.

The CDR3 here is CASSKWEEGNYGYTF. The CDR3 DNA sequence: TGTGCCAGTAGTAAATGGGAGGAGGGTAACTATGGCTACACCTTC. This rearrangement joins TRBV19 to TRBJ1-2, with D unclear. With 4 bases removed from V and 1 base from J, the gap between germline ends came to 13 bases. The CDR3 is 15 amino acids. The germline CDR1 and CDR2 sequences are LNHDA and SQIVND (reference sequence).

The chain employs TRBV21-1 and TRBJ2-7; the tabulated D call, TRBD1, remains unverified against the DNA. TRBV21-1 is an annotated pseudogene. The CDR3 is made up of 13 amino acids. CDR3 DNA sequence: TGTGCCGGGTCAGGGATCCTCTCCTACGAGCAGTACTTC. Translation gives CAGSGILSYEQYF.

This sequence joins TRBV27 and TRBJ2-1; D not certain. The CDR3 is made up of 14 amino acids. Germline assignment: CDR1 MNHEY and CDR2 SMNVEV (reference sequence). V lost 3 bases and J lost 4, with 10 bases in between. In DNA, the CDR3 is TGTGCCAGCAGTTTCACCCTAGATTACAATGAGCAGTTCTTC. This translates into CASSFTLDYNEQFF.